This T cell receptor (beta chain) stems from a study of shared clonotypes between healthy human individuals. Healthy HIV-negative adults without recent acute infections or vaccinations served as donors. Sequencing was performed with immunoSEQ multiplex PCR; in TCRdb, only in-frame clones are kept and a portion is missing. The data contain about 2.3 million clones, 90% to 95% of them singletons. As to this clone: This CDR3 is also generated by other DNA sequences in the sample.

Trimming removed 4 bases at V and 1 base at J, with 10 bases between. The CDR3 is 14 residues long. CDR1 is MDHEN and CDR2 is SYDVKM in the germline V gene. Sequenced input: naive CD4+ T cells from PBMCs. Subset specified: CD45RA+ positively selected. The chain joins TRBV28 to TRBJ1-1; D may be TRBD1 (5 bases). The sequence derives from a man aged 18 to 29 in good health. Some clones in this sample may be carry-over from other donors' samples. Here the CDR3 reads CASSSPTANTEAFF. As DNA, the CDR3 is TGTGCCAGCAGTTCGCCGACAGCGAACACTGAAGCTTTCTTT. Full variable domain (remainder filled in from reference TRBV28 and TRBJ1-1): DVKVTQSSRYLVKRTGEKVFLECVQDMDHENMFWYRQDPGLGLRLIYFSYDVKMKEKGDIPEGYSVSREKKERFSLILESASTNQTSMYLCASSSPTANTEAFFGQGTRLTVV.